This T cell receptor (beta chain) stems from a study of regulatory T cells in long-lasting Graves disease. Overall study findings and caveats: Reduced TCR diversity was observed in persistent Graves' patients versus newly diagnosed patients.

This clonotype was counted ten times or more. Antigen unknown. Time point denoted: newly diagnosed GD, antithyroid drugs for less than 3 months. Extracted PBMC RNA gave rise to the TCR library. This CDR3 contains 18 residues. V lost 5 bases, J lost 5 bases, and 27 bases lay in between. Per germline, CDR1 SGHAT and CDR2 FQNNGV. iRepertoire HTBI primers and Arm-PCR of CDR3 regions built TCR beta libraries. One entry per CDR3 protein, called by TCRdb with MiXCR from the multiplex PCR reads. The table lists around 450,000 distinct CDR3 sequences, about 15% of them singletons. These data also featured in a second study, about T cells in Graves' hyperthyroidism and ophthalmopathy. That study adds: Graves' hyperthyroidism without ophthalmopathy progression within 18 months was termed stable. Also found in blood were most expanded thyroid clonotypes above 0.001. In the analysis, a 13 V-J model separated ophthalmopathy from stable hyperthyroidism.

The clonotype was recovered from a woman in her thirties with Graves disease. This specimen was peripheral blood mononuclear cells (PBMCs), taken at new diagnosis, from a patient treated with antithyroid drugs. The chain carries TRBV11-2 and TRBJ1-1; possible D gene TRBD1, 5 bases. The CDR3 sequence is CASSPIYRKGKGSTEAFF. The CDR3 coding sequence is TGTGCCAGCAGCCCGATCTACAGGAAAGGCAAGGGGAGTACTGAAGCTTTCTTT.